These 22 T cell receptor beta chains came from one sample sequenced in a study of identifying expanded T cells in peripheral blood. TCRdb's copy holds only in-frame clones and misses some; the assay was immunoSEQ multiplex PCR. The sample gives some 99,000 clones, about 88% of which show up once; 7% to 9% is in the top ten. The sample comprised blood. These TCRs come from a person between 18 and 70 years old in good health.

V usage is TRBV4-2 and J usage is TRBJ2-3, with D possibly being TRBD2 (7 bases). CDR1 is LGHNA, CDR2 YNFKEQ, per germline. Trimming left V 0 bases short and J 2 bases short, with 24 bases between. The CDR3 sequence is 20 residues long. The CDR3, as DNA: TGTGCCAGCAGCCAAGATATTCAAGGGGCGGGGGCCAGTTTCACAGATACGCAGTATTTT. This codes for CASSQDIQGAGASFTDTQYF.

This chain connects TRBV30 to TRBJ2-7, with unresolved D. Trimming took 1 base from V and 2 from J, leaving 9 bases between them. This CDR3 is built from 13 residues. CDR1 is GTSNPN and CDR2 is SVGIG in the germline V gene (reference sequence). Written as DNA, the CDR3 is TGTGCCTGGAGTGAAGACGAGACCTACGAGCAGTACTTC. It translates to CAWSEDETYEQYF.

The chain has TRBV30 and TRBJ1-5; D is ambiguous. The CDR3 is 12 residues long. Germline V gene data show CDR1 as GTSNPN and CDR2 as SVGIG (reference sequence). With 3 bases removed from V and 6 bases from J, the gap between germline ends came to 9 bases. The CDR3 spells CAWRLGGQPQHF. The DNA for the CDR3 is TGTGCCTGGAGGCTCGGCGGTCAGCCCCAGCATTTT.

The V call is TRBV14, the J call TRBJ2-3; D perhaps matches TRBD2 (5 bases). V lost 4 bases and J 3 bases, leaving 11 bases between the germline ends. The CDR3 is made up of 14 amino acids. Looked up from germline, CDR1 is SGHDN and CDR2 is FVKESK. This CDR3 reads CASSPWAGTDTQYF. CDR3 DNA: TGTGCCAGCAGCCCATGGGCGGGTACAGATACGCAGTATTTT.

The chain links TRBV7-6 to TRBJ2-1; TRBD2 agrees at 8 bases. CDR1 and CDR2 from the germline V gene are SGHVS and FNYEAQ. This CDR3 is 17 amino acids long. After removal of 7 bases from V and 0 bases from J, the junction contained 11 bases not matched to a gene. The CDR3 nucleotides are TGTGCCAGCAAACCGACCGGCGGGGGGAGCTCCTACAATGAGCAGTTCTTC. This sequence encodes CASKPTGGGSSYNEQFF.

The rearrangement joins TRBV2 to TRBJ2-5; a weak D match, TRBD2 (6 bases). The CDR3 spans 14 residues. V lost 1 base and J lost 5, with 11 bases in between. Germline CDR1 and CDR2: SNHLY and FYNNEI. Written as DNA, the CDR3 is TGTGCCAGCAGTGAAGGCCCGGGGAGGGAGACCCAGTACTTC. Protein sequence: CASSEGPGRETQYF.

The chain couples TRBV6-5 to TRBJ2-7, with TRBD2 matching over 11 bases. The CDR3 length is 16 residues. Germline V gene lookup returns CDR1 MNHEY and CDR2 SVGAGI. J was trimmed by 4 bases and V by 2 bases; bases with no gene match: 7. The CDR3: CASSYEVAGGPYEQYF. CDR3 nucleotides: TGTGCCAGCAGTTACGAGGTAGCGGGAGGGCCGTACGAGCAGTACTTC.

This chain joins TRBV6-6 and TRBJ1-1; D is possibly TRBD1 (5 bases). The CDR3 spans 14 residues. The ends were cut back, 6 bases at V and 2 bases at J, with 13 bases in the middle. Germline loops: CDR1 MNHNY, CDR2 SVGAGI (reference sequence). Here the CDR3 reads CASSSPRDNTEAFF. Here the CDR3 DNA reads TGTGCCAGCAGCTCCCCAAGGGACAACACTGAAGCTTTCTTT.

This chain joins TRBV7-3 and TRBJ2-1; 12 positions agree with TRBD2. V shed 4 bases, J shed 4 bases, and the junction held 2 bases outside the gene matches. The germline CDR1 and CDR2 sequences are SGHTA and FQGTGA. This CDR3 spans 15 amino acids. The CDR3 reads CASSSLAGGYNEQFF. The DNA for the CDR3 is TGTGCCAGCAGCTCCCTAGCGGGAGGGTACAATGAGCAGTTCTTC.

This chain connects TRBV6-1 to TRBJ1-1; possible D gene TRBD1, 6 bases. V was clipped by 1 base and J by 6 bases, with 18 bases between them. CDR3 size: 16 residues. Germline CDR1 reads MNHNS; CDR2 reads SASEGT. The CDR3 DNA reads TGTGCCAGCAGTGAAGGTGCGGGGGCCCTCTTATCTGAAGCTTTCTTT. Amino acid sequence: CASSEGAGALLSEAFF.

In this sample, this clone turned up a few times. The rearrangement links TRBV4-3 to TRBJ2-4; D is unclear. With 4 bases removed from V and 5 bases from J, the gap between germline ends came to 9 bases. The CDR3 extends over 13 amino acids. Germline V gives CDR1 LGHNA, CDR2 YSLEER. This CDR3 reads CASSLTDQNIQYF. Written as DNA, the CDR3 is TGCGCCAGCAGCCTTACTGACCAAAACATTCAGTACTTC.

To note about this clone: One junction end does not reproduce the germline sequence, and a read error may be involved. CDR3: CASGLDMGEHQHF. The CDR3 bases are TGTGCTAGTGGGTTGGACATGGGGGAGCACCAGCATTTT. J is TRBJ1-5 and V is TRBV12-5, with a tentative D call TRBD1 (5 bases). Germline CDR1 reads LGHNT; CDR2 reads FRNRAP. The CDR3 loop spans 13 amino acids.

The chain couples TRBV11-2 to TRBJ2-5; D is undetermined. V gave up 5 bases and J gave up 4 bases, with 14 bases separating them. Germline assignment: CDR1 SGHAT and CDR2 FQNNGV. The CDR3 has 14 residues. CDR3 DNA: TGTGCCAGCAGCCCCTGGACCGCGGTAGAGACCCAGTACTTC. Its translation: CASSPWTAVETQYF.

The chain employs TRBV2 and TRBJ2-2; no reliable D call. Trimming removed 7 bases from V and 0 bases from J, with 9 bases in between. Germline V gene data show CDR1 as SNHLY and CDR2 as FYNNEI. CDR3 size: 14 residues. The DNA of the CDR3 is TGTGCCAGCACATTCTGGGCGAACACCGGGGAGCTGTTTTTT. It encodes CASTFWANTGELFF.

The V gene is TRBV28, the J gene TRBJ1-2, with TRBD1 as a possible D gene (6 bases). The CDR3 spans 14 residues. The ends were cut back, 3 bases at V and 5 bases at J, with 13 bases in the middle. The germline CDR1 and CDR2 sequences are MDHEN and SYDVKM. CDR3 nucleotides: TGTGCCAGCAGTTTTCCCAGGGGCGGGTATGGCTACACCTTC. Residues: CASSFPRGGYGYTF.

The chain uses TRBV27 and TRBJ2-1, with D hard to call. The CDR3 is made up of 15 amino acids. The V gene's germline CDR1 is MNHEY and CDR2 SMNVEV (reference sequence). V gave up 5 bases and J gave up 7 bases, with 18 bases separating them. This CDR3 reads CASSPTPLGTNEQFF. The CDR3, as DNA: TGTGCCAGCAGTCCAACCCCCCTAGGTACAAATGAGCAGTTCTTC.

With regard to this clone: One end of the junction is discordant with germline, which a read error may explain. This chain uses TRBV19 with TRBJ2-3; TRBD1 matches 8 bases. Germline lookup yields CDR1 LNHDA and CDR2 SQIVND (reference sequence). The CDR3 loop spans 14 amino acids. In DNA form, the CDR3 reads TGTGCCAGTAGTATGCCTGAGGGGACAGGTACGCAGTATTTT. This codes for CASSMPEGTGTQYF. Complete variable domain (other parts from reference TRBV19 and TRBJ2-3): DGGITQSPKYLFRKEGQNVTLSCEQNLNHDAMYWYRQDPGQGLRLIYYSQIVNDFQKGDIAEGYSVSREKKESFPLTVTSAQKNPTAFYLCASSMPEGTGTQYFGPGTRLTVL.

This clone was found once. V and J are TRBV9 and TRBJ2-3; perhaps TRBD2 as D (5 bases). This CDR3 is built from 17 residues. With 3 bases removed from V and 5 bases from J, the gap between germline ends came to 22 bases. CDR1 is SGDLS and CDR2 is YYNGEE in the germline V gene. The CDR3 DNA reads as TGTGCCAGCAGCGCCAACCGTATCGGGGAAGTGAGAGATACGCAGTATTTT. This codes for CASSANRIGEVRDTQYF.

V and J are TRBV6-6 and TRBJ1-5, with 7 bases fitting TRBD1. CDR3 length: 15 residues. Trimming took 4 bases from V and 7 from J; bases not matched to a gene: 10. In germline, CDR1 is MNHNY, CDR2 SVGAGI (reference sequence). Written as DNA, the CDR3 is TGTGCCAGCAGTTCCAGACAGGGAGAGAGGCAGCCCCAGCATTTT. Protein sequence: CASSSRQGERQPQHF.

V usage is TRBV7-2 and J usage is TRBJ1-6; no firm D call. V was clipped by 1 base and J by 7 bases, with 8 bases between them. The CDR3 runs 14 residues. Germline assignment: CDR1 SGHTA and CDR2 FQGNSA. This CDR3 is CASSLGPKNSPLHF. DNA of the CDR3: TGTGCCAGCAGCTTAGGGCCTAAAAATTCACCCCTCCACTTT.

The V call is TRBV5-4, the J call TRBJ1-1; no clear D. The V gene's germline CDR1 is SGHNT and CDR2 YYREEE (reference sequence). The CDR3 contains 11 residues. With 7 bases removed from V and 1 base from J, the gap between germline ends came to 5 bases. CDR3 in DNA: TGTGCCAGCTCCCAGAACACTGAAGCTTTCTTT. Translated: CASSQNTEAFF.

The chain links TRBV9 to TRBJ1-2; TRBD1 aligns across 7 bases. V shed 0 bases and J 4 bases; nucleotides not matched to a gene: 3. This CDR3 comprises 14 residues. Germline-derived CDR1 and CDR2 are SGDLS and YYNGEE. The CDR3 region is CASSVDRGLYGYTF. The CDR3 bases are TGTGCCAGCAGCGTAGATAGGGGGCTCTATGGCTACACCTTC.